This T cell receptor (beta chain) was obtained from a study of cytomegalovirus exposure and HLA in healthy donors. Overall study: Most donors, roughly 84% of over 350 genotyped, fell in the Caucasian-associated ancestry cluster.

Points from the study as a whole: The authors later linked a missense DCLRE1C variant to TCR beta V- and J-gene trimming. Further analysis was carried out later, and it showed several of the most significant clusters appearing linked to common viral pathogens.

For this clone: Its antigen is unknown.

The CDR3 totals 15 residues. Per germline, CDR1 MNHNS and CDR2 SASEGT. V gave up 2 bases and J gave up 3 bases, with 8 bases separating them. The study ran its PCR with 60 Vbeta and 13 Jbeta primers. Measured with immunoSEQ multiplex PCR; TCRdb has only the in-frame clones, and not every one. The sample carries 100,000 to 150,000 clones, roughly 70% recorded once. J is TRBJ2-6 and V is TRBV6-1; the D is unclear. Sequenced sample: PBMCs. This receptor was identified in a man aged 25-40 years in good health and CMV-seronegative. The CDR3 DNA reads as TGTGCCAGCAGTGAAATAGTTTTTGGGGCCAACGTCCTGACTTTC. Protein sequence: CASSEIVFGANVLTF.